This T cell receptor (beta chain) was recovered during a study of blood T cell repertoires in COVID-19. Study-level information: Nucleic acid was either cDNA or gDNA, and it came from T cells, B-cell-depleted T cells, or PBMCs.

Participants were aged about 18 to 100 years, lived in roughly 25 US areas, and enrolled virtually. Shortly before study entry, within 2 weeks, exposed participants had met a COVID-19 case. CDR3 size: 16 residues. Germline assignment: CDR1 KGHDR and CDR2 SFDVKD. With V trimmed by 4 bases and J by 7 bases, 11 bases remained unmatched. Original processing notes: Counts of nucleated cells, estimated from reference gene primer amplification, were obtained. Produced via immunoSEQ multiplex PCR; TCRdb's table is partial and in-frame only. That table gives V, J and clone size, and the DNA gave D and trimming. The data show 250,000 to 300,000 clones, more than 75% seen once.

V and J are TRBV24-1 and TRBJ2-1, with TRBD1 identical over 8 bases. The receptor was isolated from a woman between 50 and 59 years old who had been exposed to COVID-19. The source material was PBMCs or T cells enriched from blood (not recorded which). The CDR3 here is CATSDQTHRGSNEQFF. CDR3 bases: TGTGCCACCAGTGACCAGACTCACAGGGGGTCGAATGAGCAGTTCTTC.